Below, 4 T cell receptor beta chains from the same sample are listed, as sequenced in a study of tumor-infiltrating lymphocytes in oesophageal squamous cell carcinoma. MiXCR, run by TCRdb on the PCR reads, gives a single entry per CDR3 protein. The sample shows just under 20,000 distinct CDR3 sequences, 35% to 45% of them seen only once. Sequencing used esophageal tumor tissue. These TCRs come from a male donor with esophageal squamous cell carcinoma.

This clonotype was recorded a few times. This chain uses TRBV5-1 with TRBJ2-5, with 9 bases that match TRBD2. The CDR3 is made up of 19 amino acids. Trimming cost V 8 bases and J 2 bases; bases outside gene matches: 22. CDR1 and CDR2 from the germline V gene are SGHRS and YFSETQ. Written as DNA, the CDR3 is TGCGCCAGTCACCGACCTCCGGGACTAGCACCTGTGGGGCAAGAGACCCAGTACTTC. It yields the protein CASHRPPGLAPVGQETQYF.

This clonotype was counted ten times or more. The J gene is TRBJ2-7, the V gene TRBV12-5; 7 positions match TRBD2. The germline V gene has CDR1 LGHNT and CDR2 FRNRAP. This CDR3 has 11 residues. Trimming at V came to 5 bases and at J to 7 bases, leaving 2 bases not matched to a gene. Here the CDR3 DNA reads TGTGCTAGTGGTCCCGGGAGGGAGCAGTACTTC. It is translated as CASGPGREQYF.

Only a few counts were recorded for this clonotype. CDR3: CASRPGQGPYNEQFF. CDR3 sequence (DNA): TGTGCCAGCAGGCCGGGACAGGGCCCTTACAATGAGCAGTTCTTC. The chain has TRBV6-1 and TRBJ2-1; TRBD1 aligns across 9 bases. The trim removed 6 bases at V and 4 bases at J, leaving 7 bases unmatched. Germline CDR1 MNHNS, CDR2 SASEGT. The CDR3 is 15 residues long.

There are many counts of this clonotype. The chain employs TRBV2 and TRBJ2-1; TRBD2 matches at 12 bases. With 6 bases clipped from V and 9 bases from J, the junction kept 9 bases outside the gene matches. Germline CDR1 SNHLY, CDR2 FYNNEI. CDR3 length equals 15 residues. The CDR3 sequence is CASRLRTSGETEQFF. The CDR3 DNA sequence: TGTGCCAGCAGACTTCGGACTAGCGGGGAGACTGAGCAGTTCTTC.